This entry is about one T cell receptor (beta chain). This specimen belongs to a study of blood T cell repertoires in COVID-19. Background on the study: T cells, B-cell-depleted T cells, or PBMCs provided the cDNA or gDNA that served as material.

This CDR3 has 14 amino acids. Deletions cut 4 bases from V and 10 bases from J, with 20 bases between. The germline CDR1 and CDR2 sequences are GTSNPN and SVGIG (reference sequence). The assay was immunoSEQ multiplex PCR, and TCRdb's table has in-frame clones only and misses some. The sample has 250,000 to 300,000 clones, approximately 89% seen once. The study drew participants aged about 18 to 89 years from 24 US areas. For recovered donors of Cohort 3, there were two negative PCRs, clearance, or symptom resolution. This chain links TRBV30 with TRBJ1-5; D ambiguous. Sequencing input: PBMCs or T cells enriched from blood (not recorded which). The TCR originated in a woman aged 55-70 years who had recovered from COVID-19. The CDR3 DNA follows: TGTGCCTGGACGGCCCGGGAAACCGGCGGCCCCCAGCATTTT. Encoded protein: CAWTARETGGPQHF. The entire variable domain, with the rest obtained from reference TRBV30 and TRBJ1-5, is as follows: SQTIHQWPATLVQPVGSPLSLECTVEGTSNPNLYWYRQAAGRGLQLLFYSVGIGQISSEVPQNLSASRPQDRQFILSSKKLLLSDSGFYLCAWTARETGGPQHFGDGTRLSIL.